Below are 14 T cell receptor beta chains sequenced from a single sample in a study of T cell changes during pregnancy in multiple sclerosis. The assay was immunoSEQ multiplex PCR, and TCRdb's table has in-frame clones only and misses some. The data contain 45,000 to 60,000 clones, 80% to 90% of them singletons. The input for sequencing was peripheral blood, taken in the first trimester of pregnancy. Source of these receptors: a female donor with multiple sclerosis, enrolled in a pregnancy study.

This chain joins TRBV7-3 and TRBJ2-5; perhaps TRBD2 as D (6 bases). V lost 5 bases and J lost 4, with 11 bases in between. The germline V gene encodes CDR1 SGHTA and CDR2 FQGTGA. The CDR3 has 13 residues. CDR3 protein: CASSAGTGETQYF. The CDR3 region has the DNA TGTGCCAGCAGCGCGGGGACGGGAGAGACCCAGTACTTC.

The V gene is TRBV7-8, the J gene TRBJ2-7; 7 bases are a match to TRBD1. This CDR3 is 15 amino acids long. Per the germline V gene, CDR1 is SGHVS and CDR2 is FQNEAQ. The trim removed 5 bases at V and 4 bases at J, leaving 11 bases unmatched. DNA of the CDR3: TGTGCCAGCAGCGGGGCCCCGGGACAGCTATACGAGCAGTACTTC. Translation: CASSGAPGQLYEQYF.

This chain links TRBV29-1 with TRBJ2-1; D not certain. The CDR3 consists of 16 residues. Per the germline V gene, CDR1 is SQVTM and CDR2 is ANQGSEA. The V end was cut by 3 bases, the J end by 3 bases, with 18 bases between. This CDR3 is CSVEGPFGRSYNEQFF. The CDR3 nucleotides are TGCAGCGTTGAGGGCCCCTTTGGGCGAAGCTACAATGAGCAGTTCTTC.

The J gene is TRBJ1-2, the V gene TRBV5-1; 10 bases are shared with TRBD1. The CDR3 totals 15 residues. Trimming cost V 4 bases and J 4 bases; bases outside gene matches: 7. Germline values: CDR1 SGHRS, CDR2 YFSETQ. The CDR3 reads CASSGGTGVTYGYTF. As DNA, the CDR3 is TGCGCCAGCAGCGGGGGGACAGGGGTCACCTATGGCTACACCTTC. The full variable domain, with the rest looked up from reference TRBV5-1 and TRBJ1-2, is KAGVTQTPRYLIKTRGQQVTLSCSPISGHRSVSWYQQTPGQGLQFLFEYFSETQRNKGNFPGRFSGRQFSNSRSEMNVSTLELGDSALYLCASSGGTGVTYGYTFGSGTRLTVV.

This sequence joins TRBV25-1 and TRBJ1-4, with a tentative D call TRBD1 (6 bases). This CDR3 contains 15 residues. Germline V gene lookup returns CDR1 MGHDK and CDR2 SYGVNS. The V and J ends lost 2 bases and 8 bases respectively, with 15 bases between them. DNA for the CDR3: TGTGCCAGCAGTGAACCAGAGTGGGGGCGGGAAAAACTGTTTTTT. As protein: CASSEPEWGREKLFF.

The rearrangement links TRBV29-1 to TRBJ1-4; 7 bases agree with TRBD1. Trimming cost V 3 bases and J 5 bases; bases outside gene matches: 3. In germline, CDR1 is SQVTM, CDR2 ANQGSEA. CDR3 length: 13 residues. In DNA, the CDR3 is TGCAGCGTTGACGAGGGACAGAATGAAAAACTGTTTTTT. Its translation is CSVDEGQNEKLFF.

The CDR3 nucleotides are TGTGCCATCAGTGAGGGACAGTCCGGAGGCTTTGAAGCTTTCTTT. This encodes CAISEGQSGGFEAFF. The chain carries TRBV10-3 and TRBJ1-1, with D maybe TRBD1 (6 bases). The CDR3 totals 15 residues. Deletions cut 2 bases from V and 7 bases from J, with 17 bases between. Germline values: CDR1 ENHRY, CDR2 SYGVKD.

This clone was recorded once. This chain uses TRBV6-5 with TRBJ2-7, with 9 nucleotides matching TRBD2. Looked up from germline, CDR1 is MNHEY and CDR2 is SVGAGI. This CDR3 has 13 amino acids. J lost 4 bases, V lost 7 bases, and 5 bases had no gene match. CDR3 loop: CASKKAGGYEQYF. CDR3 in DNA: TGTGCCAGCAAGAAGGCGGGGGGGTACGAGCAGTACTTC.

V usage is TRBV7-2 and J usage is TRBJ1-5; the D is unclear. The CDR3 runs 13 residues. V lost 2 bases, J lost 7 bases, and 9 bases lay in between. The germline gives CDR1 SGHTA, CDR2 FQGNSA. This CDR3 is CASSLRAGQPQHF. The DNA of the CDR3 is TGTGCCAGCAGCTTACGGGCGGGGCAGCCCCAGCATTTT.

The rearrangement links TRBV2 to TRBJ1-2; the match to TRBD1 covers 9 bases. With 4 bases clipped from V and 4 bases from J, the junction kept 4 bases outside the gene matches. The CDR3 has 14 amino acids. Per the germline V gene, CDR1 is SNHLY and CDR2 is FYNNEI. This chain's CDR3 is CASSANRGPYGYTF. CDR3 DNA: TGTGCCAGCAGTGCGAACAGGGGGCCCTATGGCTACACCTTC.

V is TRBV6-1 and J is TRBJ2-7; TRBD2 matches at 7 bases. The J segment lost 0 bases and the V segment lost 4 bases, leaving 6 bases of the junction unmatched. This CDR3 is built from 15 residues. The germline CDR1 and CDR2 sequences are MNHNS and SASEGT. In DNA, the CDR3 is TGTGCCAGCAGTGTGACTAGCTTCGACTCCTACGAGCAGTACTTC. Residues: CASSVTSFDSYEQYF.

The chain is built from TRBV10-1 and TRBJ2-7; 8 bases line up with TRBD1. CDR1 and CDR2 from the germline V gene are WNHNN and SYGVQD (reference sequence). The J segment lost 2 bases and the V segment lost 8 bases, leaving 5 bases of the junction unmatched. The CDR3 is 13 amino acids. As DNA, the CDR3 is TGCGCCAGCTCCCAGGGGGCAGCCTACGAGCAGTACTTC. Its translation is CASSQGAAYEQYF.

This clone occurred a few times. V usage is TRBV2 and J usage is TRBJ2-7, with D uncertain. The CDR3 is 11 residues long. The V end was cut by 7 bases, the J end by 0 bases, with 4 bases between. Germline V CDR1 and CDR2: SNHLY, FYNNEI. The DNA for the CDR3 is TGTGCCAGCACCTTCTCCTACGAGCAGTACTTC. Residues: CASTFSYEQYF.

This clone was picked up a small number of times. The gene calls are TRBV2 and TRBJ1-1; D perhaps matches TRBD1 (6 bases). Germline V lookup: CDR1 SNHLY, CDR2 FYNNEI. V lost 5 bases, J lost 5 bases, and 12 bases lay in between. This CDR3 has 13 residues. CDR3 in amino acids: CASSSQGKTEAFF. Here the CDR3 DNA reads TGTGCCAGCAGTTCACAGGGAAAAACTGAAGCTTTCTTT.